What follows describes a single T cell receptor beta chain. These data belong to a study of Ad26.COV2.S vaccination and SARS-CoV-2 variants. Libraries were prepared by immunoSEQ multiplex PCR; TCRdb keeps only in-frame clonotypes and omits some of them. This table holds under 150,000 clones, approximately 90% found once. The sample in question was peripheral blood, obtained after recovery from COVID-19. This clonotype was obtained from a human donor who had recovered from COVID-19.

This CDR3 reads CASSEEGLPGYEQYF. The CDR3 DNA follows: TGTGCCAGCAGTGAAGAAGGACTCCCTGGCTACGAGCAGTACTTC. J is TRBJ2-7 and V is TRBV2; weak D call: TRBD2 (5 bases). The V gene's germline CDR1 is SNHLY and CDR2 FYNNEI. V dropped 1 base and J dropped 3 bases, with 13 bases sitting between them. The CDR3 length is 15 residues.